The rows below give T cell receptor beta chains drawn from one sample of a study of OX40 agonist ivuxolimab in advanced cancers. Sequencing was performed with immunoSEQ multiplex PCR; in TCRdb, only in-frame clones are kept and a portion is missing. Here the sample spans over 65,000 clones, about 80% being singletons. Sequencing was performed on CD4+ or CD8+ T cells sorted from blood, taken in a trial of the OX40 agonist ivuxolimab. These receptors all come from an adult with an advanced solid tumor such as melanoma, head and neck, liver or kidney cancer. Both conserved end residues are part of each CDR3. Each record gives: CDR3 DNA, CDR3 protein, V gene, clone size, J gene, CDR3 length, D gene. D genes are given only for firm matches. Size is stated for part of the rows, as once, few or many counts, or as a class when the clone is expanded.

cdr3_nt: TGTGCCAGCAGCCCCCGGGGGACAGGGACTCTCTACGAGCAGTACTTC
cdr3_aa: CASSPRGTGTLYEQYF
v_call: TRBV7-9
clone_size: -
j_call: TRBJ2-7
cdr3_length: 16
d_call: TRBD1

cdr3_nt: TGTGCCAGCACCTATCTGAGGGGGGGCCAGACGTATGGCTACACCTTC
cdr3_aa: CASTYLRGGQTYGYTF
v_call: TRBV2
clone_size: -
j_call: TRBJ1-2
cdr3_length: 16
d_call: -

cdr3_nt: TGTGCCAGCAGGGGGACAGGCCTCACCGGGGAGCTGTTTTTT
cdr3_aa: CASRGTGLTGELFF
v_call: TRBV6-4
clone_size: -
j_call: TRBJ2-2
cdr3_length: 14
d_call: TRBD1

cdr3_nt: TGCAGTGCTAAGGGGAATCAGCCCCAGCATTTT
cdr3_aa: CSAKGNQPQHF
v_call: TRBV20-1
clone_size: once
j_call: TRBJ1-5
cdr3_length: 11
d_call: -

cdr3_nt: TGTGCCTGGCAGAGACCGGGACAGGGGGCGGCCACTGAAGCTTTCTTT
cdr3_aa: CAWQRPGQGAATEAFF
v_call: TRBV30
clone_size: -
j_call: TRBJ1-1
cdr3_length: 16
d_call: TRBD1

cdr3_nt: TGTGCCAGCAGAACCGGGACTAGCGGCCCGAATGAGCAGTTCTTC
cdr3_aa: CASRTGTSGPNEQFF
v_call: TRBV6-6
clone_size: -
j_call: TRBJ2-1
cdr3_length: 15
d_call: TRBD2

cdr3_nt: TGTGCCAGCAGCCGGACTAGCGGGACCGAGCAGTACTTC
cdr3_aa: CASSRTSGTEQYF
v_call: TRBV7-7
clone_size: -
j_call: TRBJ2-7
cdr3_length: 13
d_call: TRBD2

cdr3_nt: TGTGCCAGCAGCTTAGGCAGAAGAGATACGCAGTATTTT
cdr3_aa: CASSLGRRDTQYF
v_call: TRBV5-4
clone_size: -
j_call: TRBJ2-3
cdr3_length: 13
d_call: -

cdr3_nt: TGTGCCAGCCGAGAGGGAGGGAACGAGCAGTACTTC
cdr3_aa: CASREGGNEQYF
v_call: TRBV2
clone_size: -
j_call: TRBJ2-7
cdr3_length: 12
d_call: TRBD2

cdr3_nt: TGTGCCAGCAGCCGACTACTCCAAGAGACCCAGTACTTC
cdr3_aa: CASSRLLQETQYF
v_call: TRBV5-8
clone_size: -
j_call: TRBJ2-5
cdr3_length: 13
d_call: -

cdr3_nt: TGTGCCAGCAGTTCCCGAATTGACAGAGTCTATGGCTACACCTTC
cdr3_aa: CASSSRIDRVYGYTF
v_call: TRBV27
clone_size: -
j_call: TRBJ1-2
cdr3_length: 15
d_call: -

cdr3_nt: TGTGCCAGCAGTGAAGAGAAGGTATCCAATGAGCAGTTCTTC
cdr3_aa: CASSEEKVSNEQFF
v_call: TRBV2
clone_size: -
j_call: TRBJ2-1
cdr3_length: 14
d_call: -

cdr3_nt: TGTGCCAGCAGCGCAGGACGAATAAATGAGCAGTTCTTC
cdr3_aa: CASSAGRINEQFF
v_call: TRBV11-3
clone_size: -
j_call: TRBJ2-1
cdr3_length: 13
d_call: -

cdr3_nt: TGTGCCAGCAGCTTATTTACAGGGCCCAATGAGCAGTTCTTC
cdr3_aa: CASSLFTGPNEQFF
v_call: TRBV7-6
clone_size: -
j_call: TRBJ2-1
cdr3_length: 14
d_call: -

cdr3_nt: TGTGCCAGCGCAGTAGCGGTCTCTTACAATGAGCAGTTCTTC
cdr3_aa: CASAVAVSYNEQFF
v_call: TRBV9
clone_size: few
j_call: TRBJ2-1
cdr3_length: 14
d_call: -

cdr3_nt: TGTGCCAGCAGCTTCGATCCGAACACCGGGGAGCTGTTTTTT
cdr3_aa: CASSFDPNTGELFF
v_call: TRBV5-8
clone_size: once
j_call: TRBJ2-2
cdr3_length: 14
d_call: -

cdr3_nt: TGCGCCACCAAAGCGGGAGGGCCGGGGAATGAGCAGTTCTTC
cdr3_aa: CATKAGGPGNEQFF
v_call: TRBV5-1
clone_size: -
j_call: TRBJ2-1
cdr3_length: 14
d_call: TRBD2

cdr3_nt: TGTGCCAGCAGCTTAGACTCACGGGGGACTGAAGCTTTCTTT
cdr3_aa: CASSLDSRGTEAFF
v_call: TRBV13
clone_size: -
j_call: TRBJ1-1
cdr3_length: 14
d_call: -

cdr3_nt: TGTGCCAGCAGCTTGCGATCCACCAGGGGGCAACGGAGCACTGAAGCTTTCTTT
cdr3_aa: CASSLRSTRGQRSTEAFF
v_call: TRBV5-6
clone_size: -
j_call: TRBJ1-1
cdr3_length: 18
d_call: TRBD1

cdr3_nt: TGTGCCAGTAGCCCCGCCCTGGGCGGGGTTCCTGAGCAGTTCTTC
cdr3_aa: CASSPALGGVPEQFF
v_call: TRBV19
clone_size: -
j_call: TRBJ2-1
cdr3_length: 15
d_call: -

cdr3_nt: TGTGCCAGCAGTTCGCGACTGAACACCGGGGAGCTGTTTTTT
cdr3_aa: CASSSRLNTGELFF
v_call: TRBV6-5
clone_size: -
j_call: TRBJ2-2
cdr3_length: 14
d_call: -

cdr3_nt: TGTGCCAGCAGTTCGAGGGATTGGGGTACCGGGGAGCTGTTTTTT
cdr3_aa: CASSSRDWGTGELFF
v_call: TRBV6-6
clone_size: -
j_call: TRBJ2-2
cdr3_length: 15
d_call: -

cdr3_nt: TGTGCCAGCAGCAAAGACAGGGAGGGCACCGATGGGGCCACAGATACGCAGTATTTT
cdr3_aa: CASSKDREGTDGATDTQYF
v_call: TRBV21-1
clone_size: -
j_call: TRBJ2-3
cdr3_length: 19
d_call: -

cdr3_nt: TGTGCCAGCAGCTTGCTTGGACAGGGGGATAATTCACCCCTCCACTTT
cdr3_aa: CASSLLGQGDNSPLHF
v_call: TRBV28
clone_size: -
j_call: TRBJ1-6
cdr3_length: 16
d_call: TRBD1

cdr3_nt: TGCGCCAGCAGTGTTCACAGGGGAGGTACTGAAGCTTTCTTT
cdr3_aa: CASSVHRGGTEAFF
v_call: TRBV5-1
clone_size: once
j_call: TRBJ1-1
cdr3_length: 14
d_call: TRBD1

cdr3_nt: TGCAGCGTGACCGCGAAGGGGGCAAGCACTGAAGCTTTCTTT
cdr3_aa: CSVTAKGASTEAFF
v_call: TRBV29-1
clone_size: -
j_call: TRBJ1-1
cdr3_length: 14
d_call: TRBD1

cdr3_nt: TGTGCCAGCAGTCAACACCTGGTAGGGAAGGAAGCTTTCTTT
cdr3_aa: CASSQHLVGKEAFF
v_call: TRBV28
clone_size: -
j_call: TRBJ1-1
cdr3_length: 14
d_call: -

cdr3_nt: TGTGCCAGCAGTGCGGAAGGCTATGGCTACACCTTC
cdr3_aa: CASSAEGYGYTF
v_call: TRBV6-4
clone_size: -
j_call: TRBJ1-2
cdr3_length: 12
d_call: -

cdr3_nt: TGTGCCACCAGCAGATCGGGTGGGGCCGGGAACTATGGCTACACCTTC
cdr3_aa: CATSRSGGAGNYGYTF
v_call: TRBV15
clone_size: few
j_call: TRBJ1-2
cdr3_length: 16
d_call: -

cdr3_nt: TGTGCCAGCAGTGAAGCGCGCGGCAGCGCCTACGAGCAGTACTTC
cdr3_aa: CASSEARGSAYEQYF
v_call: TRBV6-1
clone_size: -
j_call: TRBJ2-7
cdr3_length: 15
d_call: -

cdr3_nt: TGCGCCAGCAGCCACCGGGACAGTAATTCACCCCTCCACTTT
cdr3_aa: CASSHRDSNSPLHF
v_call: TRBV5-1
clone_size: -
j_call: TRBJ1-6
cdr3_length: 14
d_call: TRBD1

cdr3_nt: TGTGCCAGCAGCGTAGCAGGGGAGGGCACCTATGGCTACACCTTC
cdr3_aa: CASSVAGEGTYGYTF
v_call: TRBV9
clone_size: -
j_call: TRBJ1-2
cdr3_length: 15
d_call: -

cdr3_nt: TGCGCCAGCAGTGACAGGGGAAACACTGAAGCTTTCTTT
cdr3_aa: CASSDRGNTEAFF
v_call: TRBV10-2
clone_size: -
j_call: TRBJ1-1
cdr3_length: 13
d_call: -

cdr3_nt: TGTGCCAGCAGTGAAGCGGGCAGGGGGCGAGGTGGCTACACCTTC
cdr3_aa: CASSEAGRGRGGYTF
v_call: TRBV2
clone_size: -
j_call: TRBJ1-2
cdr3_length: 15
d_call: TRBD1

cdr3_nt: TGTGCCAGTACAGCGGTAGCGGGAGGAGGTTTGGGGGAGCAGTTCTTC
cdr3_aa: CASTAVAGGGLGEQFF
v_call: TRBV19
clone_size: -
j_call: TRBJ2-1
cdr3_length: 16
d_call: TRBD2

cdr3_nt: TGTGCCAGCAGCCGGGACAGACAAGAGACCCAGTACTTC
cdr3_aa: CASSRDRQETQYF
v_call: TRBV5-4
clone_size: -
j_call: TRBJ2-5
cdr3_length: 13
d_call: TRBD1

cdr3_nt: TGTGCCAGCAGCGTCGGACCTCCGGGACTGCGTTCCTACAATGAGCAGTTCTTC
cdr3_aa: CASSVGPPGLRSYNEQFF
v_call: TRBV7-2
clone_size: -
j_call: TRBJ2-1
cdr3_length: 18
d_call: -

cdr3_nt: TGTGCCAGCAGGCCTACAGGGGGACGGTACACTGAAGCTTTCTTT
cdr3_aa: CASRPTGGRYTEAFF
v_call: TRBV6-5
clone_size: -
j_call: TRBJ1-1
cdr3_length: 15
d_call: TRBD1

cdr3_nt: TGTGCCACCAGCAGAGGACAGCTCTTAGAGACCCAGTACTTC
cdr3_aa: CATSRGQLLETQYF
v_call: TRBV15
clone_size: -
j_call: TRBJ2-5
cdr3_length: 14
d_call: -

cdr3_nt: TGTGCCAGCACCGTGGGGGAAGCGGGCCAGCAGTACTTC
cdr3_aa: CASTVGEAGQQYF
v_call: TRBV2
clone_size: -
j_call: TRBJ2-7
cdr3_length: 13
d_call: -

cdr3_nt: TGTGCCAGCAGCTTGGTTTGGGACAGGGGTTTTGGCGGGGAGCTGTTTTTT
cdr3_aa: CASSLVWDRGFGGELFF
v_call: TRBV5-5
clone_size: few
j_call: TRBJ2-2
cdr3_length: 17
d_call: TRBD1

cdr3_nt: TGTGCCAGCCGGGATACCGTGCTCGAGCAGTTCTTC
cdr3_aa: CASRDTVLEQFF
v_call: TRBV25-1
clone_size: -
j_call: TRBJ2-1
cdr3_length: 12
d_call: -

cdr3_nt: TGTGCCAGCAGTTACTCCGGCGTAGGCGGCCAGCCCCAGCATTTT
cdr3_aa: CASSYSGVGGQPQHF
v_call: TRBV6-5
clone_size: once
j_call: TRBJ1-5
cdr3_length: 15
d_call: -

cdr3_nt: TGTGCCAGCACCCTAGCGCCCGGGGAGCTGTTTTTT
cdr3_aa: CASTLAPGELFF
v_call: TRBV2
clone_size: once
j_call: TRBJ2-2
cdr3_length: 12
d_call: -

cdr3_nt: TGTGCCAGCAGTTCCGGACTAGCGGGGGGGCCGGCCTCAGATACGCAGTATTTT
cdr3_aa: CASSSGLAGGPASDTQYF
v_call: TRBV27
clone_size: once
j_call: TRBJ2-3
cdr3_length: 18
d_call: TRBD2

cdr3_nt: TGTGCCAGCAGCTTAGGTCTAGGGACAGTAAGGTTC
cdr3_aa: CASSLGLGTVRF
v_call: TRBV11-2
clone_size: -
j_call: TRBJ2-7
cdr3_length: 12
d_call: TRBD1

cdr3_nt: TGTGCCAGCAGGCCGAACTGGGACAGGGGTAGCTCACCCCTCCACTTT
cdr3_aa: CASRPNWDRGSSPLHF
v_call: TRBV27
clone_size: many
j_call: TRBJ1-6
cdr3_length: 16
d_call: TRBD1

cdr3_nt: TGCGCCAGCACTAGCGGGGGGGAGGATACGCAGTATTTT
cdr3_aa: CASTSGGEDTQYF
v_call: TRBV5-1
clone_size: -
j_call: TRBJ2-3
cdr3_length: 13
d_call: TRBD2

cdr3_nt: TGCGCCAGCAGCCGCTTACCAGGGGGAAAACTGTTTTTT
cdr3_aa: CASSRLPGGKLFF
v_call: TRBV4-1
clone_size: few
j_call: TRBJ1-4
cdr3_length: 13
d_call: TRBD1

cdr3_nt: TGTGCCAGCAGCCTGGATTTAGGCCCTACGGGAAATTCACCCCTCCACTTT
cdr3_aa: CASSLDLGPTGNSPLHF
v_call: TRBV21-1
clone_size: -
j_call: TRBJ1-6
cdr3_length: 17
d_call: -

cdr3_nt: TGTGCCTGCGCCGGGAGCTATGGCTACACCTTC
cdr3_aa: CACAGSYGYTF
v_call: TRBV28
clone_size: few
j_call: TRBJ1-2
cdr3_length: 11
d_call: -